These T cell receptor beta chains were read from a single sample in a study of control samples from healthy donors and cancer patients. Repertoires were generated with immunoSEQ multiplex PCR, while TCRdb's copy carries only in-frame clones and drops some. Of about 52,000 clones listed, roughly 96% are singletons. Source material: blood. Source of these receptors: a man aged 25 to 45 in good health. The CDR3 runs from the conserved cysteine through the conserved F or W. Each record gives: D gene, V gene, clone size, J gene, CDR3 DNA, CDR3 protein. D genes are given only for firm matches. Expanded clones get a size class; other rows say once, few or many, or leave the size out.

D: NA; V: TRBV5-4; size: NA; J: TRBJ1-1; DNA: TGTGCCAGCAGCTTGGCCGGGGGGAGGCTTGAAGCTTTCTTT; CDR3: CASSLAGGRLEAFF
D: TRBD1; V: TRBV5-6; size: few; J: TRBJ1-4; DNA: TGTGCCAGCAGCTGGACAGGTGAAAATGAAAAACTGTTTTTT; CDR3: CASSWTGENEKLFF
D: NA; V: TRBV19; size: NA; J: TRBJ2-1; DNA: TGTGCCAGTAGTCAGTTGAATGAGCAGTTCTTC; CDR3: CASSQLNEQFF
D: NA; V: TRBV6-5; size: NA; J: TRBJ2-7; DNA: TGTGCCAGCAGTTATGGGCAGTCCTACGAGCAGTACTTC; CDR3: CASSYGQSYEQYF
D: NA; V: TRBV7-8; size: NA; J: TRBJ2-1; DNA: TGTGCCAGCAGCCTCGGACCGCTCCGGGATGAGCAGTTCTTC; CDR3: CASSLGPLRDEQFF
D: NA; V: TRBV15; size: NA; J: TRBJ1-1; DNA: TGTGCCACCAGCAGAGATCTCCTGAACACTGAAGCTTTCTTT; CDR3: CATSRDLLNTEAFF
D: NA; V: TRBV2; size: NA; J: TRBJ2-3; DNA: TGTGCCAGCAGTGACAGCCGGGACCCCACAGATACGCAGTATTTT; CDR3: CASSDSRDPTDTQYF
D: NA; V: TRBV7-2; size: NA; J: TRBJ2-7; DNA: TGTGCCAGCAGCTTAGATTTTACGTCGGGGCAGTACTTC; CDR3: CASSLDFTSGQYF
D: NA; V: TRBV7-6; size: NA; J: TRBJ2-2; DNA: TGTGCCAGCAGCTTAGCCTCTCCATCCGCGAACACCGGGGAGCTGTTTTTT; CDR3: CASSLASPSANTGELFF
D: NA; V: TRBV12-2; size: NA; J: TRBJ1-5; DNA: TGTGCAAGTCGCCCCGGGGCCAGTCCCCAGCATTTT; CDR3: CASRPGASPQHF
D: TRBD2; V: TRBV6-2/TRBV6-3; size: NA; J: TRBJ2-1; DNA: TGTGCCAGCAGTTACTCTCGGAAGGGGGGACTAGACAACAATGAGCAGTTCTTC; CDR3: CASSYSRKGGLDNNEQFF
D: TRBD2; V: TRBV19; size: NA; J: TRBJ2-3; DNA: TGTGCCAGTAGTATAGATCGGTATGGGACTAGCGGACCCACAGATACGCAGTATTTT; CDR3: CASSIDRYGTSGPTDTQYF
D: TRBD1; V: TRBV4-1; size: NA; J: TRBJ2-6; DNA: TGCGCCAGCAGCCAAACAGGGGATGGGGCCAACGTCCTGACTTTC; CDR3: CASSQTGDGANVLTF
D: NA; V: TRBV24-1; size: NA; J: TRBJ1-3; DNA: TGTGCCACCAGTGGTGAAGGGGCGCGGGGAAACACCATATATTTT; CDR3: CATSGEGARGNTIYF
D: TRBD1; V: TRBV19; size: NA; J: TRBJ1-5; DNA: TGTGCCAGTAAGAGACAGGGGGTTGGCAATCAGCCCCAGCATTTT; CDR3: CASKRQGVGNQPQHF
D: NA; V: TRBV5-1; size: NA; J: TRBJ1-3; DNA: TGCGCCAGCAGCGAGACAGGAAACACCATATATTTT; CDR3: CASSETGNTIYF
D: TRBD1; V: TRBV19; size: NA; J: TRBJ2-5; DNA: TGTGCCAGTAGTTCCCCTCGGACAGGGTGGAGGGAGACCCAGTACTTC; CDR3: CASSSPRTGWRETQYF
D: TRBD2; V: TRBV4-2; size: NA; J: TRBJ2-3; DNA: TGTGCCAGCAGCCAAGATGGGACTAGCGGGTTCACAGATACGCAGTATTTT; CDR3: CASSQDGTSGFTDTQYF
D: NA; V: TRBV27; size: NA; J: TRBJ2-1; DNA: TGTGCCAGCAGTTTTGAAGGGGGGTTAGTGCAGTTCTTC; CDR3: CASSFEGGLVQFF
D: TRBD2; V: TRBV2; size: NA; J: TRBJ2-3; DNA: TGTGCCAGCAAGCTTTTTGGCGGGAGTTACCAATCTAGCACAGATACGCAGTATTTT; CDR3: CASKLFGGSYQSSTDTQYF
D: NA; V: TRBV6-6; size: NA; J: TRBJ1-1; DNA: TGTGCCAGCAGTTGGCAGGGAGACACTGAAGCTTTCTTT; CDR3: CASSWQGDTEAFF
D: NA; V: TRBV7-2; size: NA; J: TRBJ1-5; DNA: TGTGCCAGCACCTGGGGCGGGATTCGCAATCAGCCCCAGCATTTT; CDR3: CASTWGGIRNQPQHF
D: TRBD1; V: TRBV28; size: NA; J: TRBJ1-1; DNA: TGTGCCAGCCGACAGGGCTCCACAGGGGAAGCTTTCTTT; CDR3: CASRQGSTGEAFF
D: NA; V: TRBV28; size: NA; J: TRBJ1-2; DNA: TGTGCCAGCAGTCCTCGACCTAGCTATGGCTACACCTTC; CDR3: CASSPRPSYGYTF